What follows is one TCR beta chain and its context. Its antigen remains unknown. These data are taken from a study of cytomegalovirus exposure and HLA in healthy donors. With 60 Vbeta and 13 Jbeta primers, the PCR was carried out. Repertoires were generated with immunoSEQ multiplex PCR, while TCRdb's copy carries only in-frame clones and drops some. The sample lists about 95,000 clones, about four fifths occurring once. Whole-study results and caveats: Most of the TCR beta V segments (in an earlier analysis) were productive either about 90% or about 30% of the time. In the analysis, some V segments, TRBV6-2 and TRBV6-3 included, were excluded as indistinguishable.

V was cut by 6 bases and J by 0 bases, with 9 bases left in between. In germline, CDR1 is MDHEN, CDR2 SYDVKM. The CDR3 has 13 residues. Sequenced: PBMCs. J is TRBJ2-7 and V is TRBV28; D unclear. The sequence came from a man under 40 in good health and CMV-seropositive. The CDR3 DNA reads as TGTGCCAGCAGCCCCTCCGGCTCCTACGAGCAGTACTTC. It encodes CASSPSGSYEQYF. The full variable domain, in which reference TRBV28 and TRBJ2-7 provide the parts outside the CDR3, is DVKVTQSSRYLVKRTGEKVFLECVQDMDHENMFWYRQDPGLGLRLIYFSYDVKMKEKGDIPEGYSVSREKKERFSLILESASTNQTSMYLCASSPSGSYEQYFGPGTRLTVT.